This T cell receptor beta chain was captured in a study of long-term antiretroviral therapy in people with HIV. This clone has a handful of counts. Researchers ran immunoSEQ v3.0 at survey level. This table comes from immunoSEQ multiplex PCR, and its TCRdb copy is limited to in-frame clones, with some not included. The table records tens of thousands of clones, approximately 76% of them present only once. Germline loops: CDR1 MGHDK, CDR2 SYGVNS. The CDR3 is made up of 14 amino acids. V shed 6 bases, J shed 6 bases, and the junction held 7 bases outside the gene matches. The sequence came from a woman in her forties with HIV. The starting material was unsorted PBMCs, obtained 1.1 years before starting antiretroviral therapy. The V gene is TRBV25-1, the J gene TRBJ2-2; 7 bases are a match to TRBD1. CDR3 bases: TGTGCCAGCAGCAGGGACAGTTGGGCCGGGGAGCTGTTTTTT. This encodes CASSRDSWAGELFF.